What follows is one T cell receptor (beta chain) and its context. These data come from a study of blood T cell repertoires in COVID-19. Study-wide context: Donors in the United States, Italy and Spain gave samples during acute or convalescent COVID-19. T cells, B-cell-depleted T cells, or PBMCs provided the cDNA or gDNA that served as material.

Trimming removed 2 bases at V and 0 bases at J, with 5 bases between. This CDR3 has 14 residues. Germline V gives CDR1 LNHDA, CDR2 SQIVND (reference sequence). Authors' data handling: For nucleated cells, counts were estimated from reference gene primer amplification. Method: immunoSEQ multiplex PCR; TCRdb's copy keeps in-frame clones and lacks some. For V, J and clone size, that table is used; D and trimming come from the DNA. The top ten hold 0.8% to 0.85% of the sample, which has hundreds of thousands of clones, around 90% seen once. The Seattle patients, enrolled during active infection, were followed longitudinally.

The sample comprised peripheral blood. This chain uses TRBV19 with TRBJ1-5; D is undetermined. The TCR comes from a man between 18 and 35 years old with COVID-19, enrolled during active disease. The CDR3 here is CASSIQDSNQPQHF. DNA of the CDR3: TGTGCCAGTAGTATACAGGATAGCAATCAGCCCCAGCATTTT.